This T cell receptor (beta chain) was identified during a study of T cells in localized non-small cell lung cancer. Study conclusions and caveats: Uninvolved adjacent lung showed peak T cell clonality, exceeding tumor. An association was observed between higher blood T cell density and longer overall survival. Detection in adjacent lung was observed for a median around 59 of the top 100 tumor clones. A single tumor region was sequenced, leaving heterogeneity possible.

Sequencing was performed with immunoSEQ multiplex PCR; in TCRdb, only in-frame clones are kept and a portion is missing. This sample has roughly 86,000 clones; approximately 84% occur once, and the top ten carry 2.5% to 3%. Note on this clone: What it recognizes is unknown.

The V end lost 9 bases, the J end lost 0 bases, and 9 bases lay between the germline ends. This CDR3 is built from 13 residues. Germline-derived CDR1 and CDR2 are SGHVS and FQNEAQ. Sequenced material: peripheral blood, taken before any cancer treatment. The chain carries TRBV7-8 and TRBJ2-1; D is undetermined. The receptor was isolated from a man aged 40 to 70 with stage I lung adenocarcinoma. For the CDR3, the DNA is TGTGCCAGTCGCCCCGGCTCCTACAATGAGCAGTTCTTC. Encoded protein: CASRPGSYNEQFF.